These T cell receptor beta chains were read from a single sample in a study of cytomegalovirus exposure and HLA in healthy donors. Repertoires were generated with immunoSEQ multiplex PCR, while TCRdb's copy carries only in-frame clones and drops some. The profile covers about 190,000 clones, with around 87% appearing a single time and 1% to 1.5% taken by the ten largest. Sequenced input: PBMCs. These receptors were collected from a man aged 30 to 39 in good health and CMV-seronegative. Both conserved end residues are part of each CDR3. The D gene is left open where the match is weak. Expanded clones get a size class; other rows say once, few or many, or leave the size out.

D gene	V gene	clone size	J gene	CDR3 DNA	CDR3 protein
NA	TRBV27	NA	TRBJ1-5	TGTGCCAGCAGTTTTTCCCGGGGGAGCAATCAGCCCCAGCATTTT	CASSFSRGSNQPQHF
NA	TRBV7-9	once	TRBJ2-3	TGTGCCAGCAGCTTAAGGGACTCGAGGGACACAGATACGCAGTATTTT	CASSLRDSRDTDTQYF
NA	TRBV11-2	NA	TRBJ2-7	TGTGCCAGCAGCCCATCTGCTGGCAGCTACGAGCAGTACTTC	CASSPSAGSYEQYF
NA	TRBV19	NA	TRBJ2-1	TGTGCCAGTAGTATAATTGAAGCGCGTGAGCAGTTCTTC	CASSIIEAREQFF
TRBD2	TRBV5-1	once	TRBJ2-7	TGCGCCAGCAGCTTGCCCACTAGCGGGAGTGTCTACGAGCAGTACTTC	CASSLPTSGSVYEQYF
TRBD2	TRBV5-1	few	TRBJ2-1	TGCGCCAGCAGCTTGTACGCGGGGGCCTACAATGAGCAGTTCTTC	CASSLYAGAYNEQFF
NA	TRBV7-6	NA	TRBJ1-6	TGTGCCAGCAGCCTCGGGGGAGAGGGAAACTATAATTCACCCCTCCACTTT	CASSLGGEGNYNSPLHF
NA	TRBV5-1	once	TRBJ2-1	TGCGCCAGCAGCTTGGTGGCTAGCTTCGACAATGAGCAGTTCTTC	CASSLVASFDNEQFF
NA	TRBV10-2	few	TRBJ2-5	TGCGCCAGCAGTCAACAGGGCTTGGTGACCCAGTACTTC	CASSQQGLVTQYF
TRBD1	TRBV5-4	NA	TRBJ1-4	TGTGCCAGCAGCTTAGGGTCCCCGGGACAGGGGGGTGAAAAACTGTTTTTT	CASSLGSPGQGGEKLFF
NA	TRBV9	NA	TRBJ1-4	TGTGCCAGCAGCGTACCCGAGGGCGCGGAAAAACTGTTTTTT	CASSVPEGAEKLFF
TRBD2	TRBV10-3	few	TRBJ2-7	TGTGCCATCAGTGAGAGGGAGGGATGGTACGAGCAGTACTTC	CAISEREGWYEQYF
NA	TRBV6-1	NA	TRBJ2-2	TGTGCCAGCAGTCAAGCCGATGCCAGGTCTGCTACCTCGAACACCGGGGAGCTGTTTTTT	CASSQADARSATSNTGELFF
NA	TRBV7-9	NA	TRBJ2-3	TGTGCCAGCAGCTTAGTGGCCCGGGTTGGGACAGATACGCAGTATTTT	CASSLVARVGTDTQYF
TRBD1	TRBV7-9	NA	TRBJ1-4	TGTTCCAGCAGCCAGGACAGGGGTGGTGAAAAACTGTTTTTT	CSSSQDRGGEKLFF
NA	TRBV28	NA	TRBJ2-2	TGTGCCAGCAGTTTGCTAACAGGGTACACCGGGGAGCTGTTTTTT	CASSLLTGYTGELFF
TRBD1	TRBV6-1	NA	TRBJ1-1	TGTGCCAGCACTCTATACAGGGGGGCCCTCTCTGAAGCTTTCTTT	CASTLYRGALSEAFF
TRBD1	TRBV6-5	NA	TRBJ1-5	TGTGCCAGCAGTTTGGACAGGGGCAATCAGCCCCAGCATTTT	CASSLDRGNQPQHF
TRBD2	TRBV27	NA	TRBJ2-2	TGTGCCAGCAGATCCGGGACTAGCGGGTCCGCCGGGGAGCTGTTTTTT	CASRSGTSGSAGELFF
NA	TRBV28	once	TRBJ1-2	TGTGCCAGCATAGGGGGGGGGCTCGGTCACTATGGCTACACCTTC	CASIGGGLGHYGYTF
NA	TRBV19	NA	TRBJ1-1	TGTGCCAGTACCCCTAGGGGCGAGTCGAACACTGAAGCTTTCTTT	CASTPRGESNTEAFF
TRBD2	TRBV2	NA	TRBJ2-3	TGTGCCAGCCAATCAGTGGAGGGTACCAGGACTAGCGGGAGGCAAGAGTATTTT	CASQSVEGTRTSGRQEYF
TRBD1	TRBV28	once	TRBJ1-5	TGTGCCAGCAGTCCGGGACAGGGGAATCAGCCCCAGCATTTT	CASSPGQGNQPQHF
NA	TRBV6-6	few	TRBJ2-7	TGTGCCAGCAGCGGTACAGGGTTCCACGAGCAGTACTTC	CASSGTGFHEQYF
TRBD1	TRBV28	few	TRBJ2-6	TGTGCCACCAGGGGGCCTGGGGCCAACGTCCTGACTTTC	CATRGPGANVLTF
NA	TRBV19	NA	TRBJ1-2	TGTGCCAGTAGTAATATCGACTACTATGGCTACACCTTC	CASSNIDYYGYTF
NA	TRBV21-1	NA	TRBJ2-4	TGTGCCAGCAGCAAAGAGAGGGTGAGTAGCAATCCGGGGGAGGGCAAAAACATTCAGTACTTC	CASSKERVSSNPGEGKNIQYF
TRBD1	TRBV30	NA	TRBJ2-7	TGTGCCCGTAGGGACAGACGCGCCTACGAGCAGTACTTC	CARRDRRAYEQYF